This T cell receptor (beta chain) was retrieved from a study of shared clonotypes between healthy human individuals. The CDR3 spans 13 residues. Germline CDR1 is SGHNT and CDR2 is YYREEE (reference sequence). Trimming cost V 5 bases and J 7 bases, with 16 bases left between them. Study results and caveats: Blood alone was sampled, and tissue repertoires likely differ.

Measured with immunoSEQ multiplex PCR; TCRdb has only the in-frame clones, and not every one. The sample holds 2 million to 3 million clones, roughly 93% seen once. With regard to this clone: The antigen is unknown.

Partitioning of CD4+ cells yielded a CD45RA+ naive subset and a CD45RA-negative memory subset. The receptor was derived from a man in his late teens or twenties in good health. Some clones in this sample may be carry-over from other donors' samples. The material sequenced was naive CD4+ T cells from PBMCs. Subset given: CD45RA+ positively selected. The gene calls are TRBV5-4 and TRBJ2-7; a possible D gene is TRBD2 (5 bases). CDR3 coding DNA: TGTGCCAGCAGTTTCCCGGGTGGCGGGGAGCAGTACTTC. It translates to CASSFPGGGEQYF.